This T cell receptor (beta chain) was sequenced for a study of blood T cell repertoires in COVID-19. Measured with immunoSEQ multiplex PCR; TCRdb has only the in-frame clones, and not every one. The repertoire holds 350,000 to 400,000 clones, with roughly nine tenths as singletons. V was trimmed by 4 bases and J by 4 bases, leaving 16 bases between them. CDR3 length: 14 residues. Germline-derived CDR1 and CDR2 are SQVTM and ANQGSEA. This clone was recorded only once. The specimen was peripheral blood. The chain uses TRBV29-1 and TRBJ2-5; D may be TRBD1 (6 bases). The sequence came from a woman aged 25-40 years with COVID-19, enrolled during active disease. This CDR3 is CSVAHRARAETQYF. CDR3 bases: TGCAGCGTTGCTCACAGGGCTCGGGCAGAGACCCAGTACTTC.